Listed below are T cell receptor beta chains from one sample, sequenced in a study of T cells in tuberculosis. Method: immunoSEQ multiplex PCR; TCRdb's copy keeps in-frame clones and lacks some. The sample comprises tens of thousands of clones, 85% to 95% of which are singletons, and around 7% rests with the top ten. Sequenced input: PBMCs. Receptors originate from a donor aged 10-29 years with latent tuberculosis or without tuberculosis infection. The CDR3 runs from the conserved cysteine through the conserved F or W.

V	J	CDR3
TRBV15	TRBJ1-6	CATSTLYGTGTVLSSYNSPLHF
TRBV4-1	TRBJ2-3	CASSQRLAGGSMDTDTQYF
TRBV4-1	TRBJ1-5	CASSQTLLDSGNQPQHF
TRBV6-1	TRBJ2-2	CAGRGRSTGELFF
TRBV5-6	TRBJ2-7	CASSFRQSYEQYF
TRBV5-6	TRBJ1-4	CASSGYDRGTDEKLFF
TRBV30	TRBJ1-6	CARGERDGSPLHF
TRBV5-4	TRBJ1-2	CASSLQGADNYGYTF
TRBV7-2	TRBJ1-4	CASSLSGTTNEKLFF
TRBV7-2	TRBJ2-4	CASSSRVLAKNIQYF
TRBV6-5	TRBJ2-1	CASRPPGNTYNEQFF
TRBV6-1	TRBJ1-1	CASSVFQGDTEAFF
TRBV2	TRBJ2-1	CASSEARTGIEQFF
TRBV5-4	TRBJ2-3	CASSSLAGGTDTQYF
TRBV19	TRBJ1-5	CASSIESPIGVGGQPQHF
TRBV9	TRBJ1-2	CASSVETGYGYTF
TRBV9	TRBJ2-1	CASSPWKGKYNEQFF
TRBV19	TRBJ1-1	CASSIEGSLNTEAFF
TRBV30	TRBJ2-7	CAWSGGPDRSHEQYF
TRBV5-1	TRBJ2-2	CASSFEIAGGPSGELFF
TRBV5-1	TRBJ2-7	CASSLDWGTYEQYF
TRBV7-3	TRBJ2-1	CASSMTSGGLSEQFF
TRBV12-5	TRBJ2-2	CASGLAVGGQAGELFF
TRBV4-1	TRBJ2-5	CASRGGGLETQYF
TRBV6-1	TRBJ2-1	CASSEFLSPVRQGTGSEQFF
TRBV30	TRBJ1-6	CAWSIGQSPLHF
TRBV19	TRBJ1-2	CASATGARNYGYTF
TRBV6-6	TRBJ1-5	CASSVQGSQPQHF
TRBV4-1	TRBJ1-3	CASSGYRGPISENTIYF
TRBV5-1	TRBJ2-3	CASSPGRRGRTDTQYF
TRBV9	TRBJ2-2	CASSVVPAGANTGELFF
TRBV6-1	TRBJ2-1	CASSVSVFGNNEQFF
TRBV7-2	TRBJ1-5	CASSRLFEGQGNQPQHF
TRBV5-1	TRBJ1-3	CASRSEVQSGGYGNTIYF
TRBV9	TRBJ2-1	CASSGLAGGPDNEQFF
TRBV19	TRBJ2-6	CASSAGTASGANVLTF
TRBV5-1	TRBJ1-5	CASSEGTGGVEPQHF
TRBV30	TRBJ2-7	CAWAQGLGYYEQYF
TRBV5-1	TRBJ2-7	CASSLDAGSHYEQYF
TRBV15	TRBJ1-6	CATGAQGESPLHF
TRBV27	TRBJ2-5	CASRQGAGGIMETQYF
TRBV5-5	TRBJ1-2	CASSLAGDGYTF
TRBV7-2	TRBJ2-2	CASSLALETGELFF
TRBV5-1	TRBJ2-7	CASSFDRSYEQYF
TRBV4-3	TRBJ1-2	CASSQDRVINGYTF
TRBV7-3	TRBJ2-3	CASSIGKAGSTDTQYF
TRBV9	TRBJ2-7	CASSVGVSGGSYEQYF
TRBV27	TRBJ1-3	CASSFKVGGNTIYF
TRBV4-1	TRBJ2-6	CASGDNALSGANVLTF
TRBV7-6	TRBJ2-1	CASSTPVDRQNNEQFF
TRBV7-2	TRBJ2-1	CASSLLQSNEQFF
TRBV7-2	TRBJ1-2	CASSPGHPYGYTF
TRBV30	TRBJ2-7	CAWSVQASSYEQYF